This entry features one TCR beta chain sequence. Its specificity is unknown. The sample originates from a study of T cells in Graves' hyperthyroidism and ophthalmopathy. The V gene's germline CDR1 is SGHRS and CDR2 YFSETQ. This CDR3 is 15 amino acids long. The V and J ends lost 4 bases and 2 bases respectively, with 12 bases between them. Amplification of TCR beta CDR3 regions used RNA as the template. In the first-round RT-PCR of the TCR CDR3, the HTBI primer set was used. TCRdb recomputed calls from the multiplex PCR reads with MiXCR, one row per CDR3 protein. The data show around 300,000 distinct CDR3 sequences, over 12% seen once. Overall study results and limits: In the analysis, a 13 V-J model separated ophthalmopathy from stable hyperthyroidism.

An approximately 10 ml volume of fresh peripheral blood provided the PBMCs. The receptor was isolated from a woman aged 50 to 60 with Graves' hyperthyroidism that later progressed to Graves' ophthalmopathy. The rearrangement uses TRBV5-1 and TRBJ2-2, with D tentatively TRBD1 (6 bases). Material for sequencing was blood. The CDR3 loop reads CASSTRTVNTGELFF. CDR3 nucleotide sequence: TGCGCCAGCAGCACCAGGACAGTAAACACCGGGGAGCTGTTTTTT.